Following are 14 T cell receptor beta chains from one sample sequenced in a study of memory CD4+ T cells and cytomegalovirus serostatus. The sort gate was single viable CD3+CD4+CD8-CD45RO+ cells for memory CD4+ T cells. The repertoire was sequenced with immunoSEQ multiplex PCR; TCRdb's copy has only in-frame clones and lacks some. The table records about 50,000 clones, roughly 87% of them present only once. Sequencing was performed on memory CD4+ T cells from blood. All receptors derive from an adult in good health and CMV-seronegative.

The rearrangement joins TRBV6-1 to TRBJ2-7; D may be TRBD2 (6 bases). In germline, CDR1 is MNHNS, CDR2 SASEGT. This CDR3 contains 13 residues. The ends were cut back, 8 bases at V and 0 bases at J, with 11 bases in the middle. The CDR3 spells CASLLGGSYEQYF. In DNA, the CDR3 is TGTGCCAGCCTCCTGGGGGGCTCCTACGAGCAGTACTTC.

As for this clone: The sample contains more than one DNA sequence encoding this CDR3. The J gene is TRBJ2-3, the V gene TRBV11-3, with D possibly being TRBD1 (5 bases). The CDR3 has 14 residues. Germline V CDR1 and CDR2: SGHNT, YENEEA. V was cut by 3 bases and J by 0 bases, with 7 bases left in between. CDR3 sequence (DNA): TGTGCCAGCAGCTTGACAGCTAGCACAGATACGCAGTATTTT. Translation: CASSLTASTDTQYF.

This chain links TRBV7-9 with TRBJ1-1, with D tentatively TRBD1 (5 bases). CDR3 size: 16 residues. From germline, CDR1 is SEHNR and CDR2 FQNEAQ (reference sequence). Deletions cut 5 bases from V and 4 bases from J, with 20 bases between. As DNA, the CDR3 is TGTGCCAGCAGCCTAGTGAAGGGGCCTTCAATCACTGAAGCTTTCTTT. This encodes CASSLVKGPSITEAFF.

This chain joins TRBV4-3 and TRBJ2-4, with 10 bases that match TRBD1. The germline CDR1 and CDR2 sequences are LGHNA and YSLEER. With 1 base clipped from V and 5 bases from J, the junction kept 5 bases outside the gene matches. This CDR3 region has 16 residues. CDR3 sequence reads: CASSQARDRGQNIQYF. CDR3 nucleotides: TGCGCCAGCAGCCAAGCTAGGGACAGGGGACAAAACATTCAGTACTTC.

The chain recombines TRBV5-4 with TRBJ2-5; a possible D gene is TRBD2 (6 bases). Germline assignment: CDR1 SGHNT and CDR2 YYREEE (reference sequence). V lost 0 bases, J lost 4 bases, and 10 bases lay in between. The CDR3 is 14 amino acids. CDR3 in DNA: TGTGCCAGCAGCTTGGCGGAGGGAGGAGAGACCCAGTACTTC. Amino acids: CASSLAEGGETQYF.

The chain combines TRBV29-1 with TRBJ2-3; TRBD2 matches 9 bases. CDR3 length: 16 amino acids. Germline assignment: CDR1 SQVTM and CDR2 ANQGSEA. Trimming took 4 bases from V and 3 from J; bases not matched to a gene: 11. The CDR3 sequence is CSVVGLGGGATDTQYF. The CDR3 DNA follows: TGCAGCGTTGTCGGGTTGGGCGGGGGGGCAACAGATACGCAGTATTTT.

A few counts support this clone. The rearrangement links TRBV7-9 to TRBJ2-3, with D perhaps given as TRBD1 or TRBD2 (5 bases each). The V gene's germline CDR1 is SEHNR and CDR2 FQNEAQ (reference sequence). The CDR3 sequence is 14 residues long. V shed 5 bases and J shed 14 bases, with 23 bases lying between them. Here the CDR3 reads CASSPTRDLEDPYF. The CDR3 nucleotides are TGTGCCAGCAGCCCAACCCGGGACCTCGAGGATCCGTATTTT.

DNA of the CDR3: TGTGCCAGCAGCTTAGAGCGGGGGGGCCGGCGGGAGCAGTTCTTC. It specifies CASSLERGGRREQFF. The J gene is TRBJ2-1, the V gene TRBV5-4, with TRBD2 matching over 10 bases. Trimming cost V 2 bases and J 10 bases; bases outside gene matches: 9. Per germline, CDR1 SGHNT and CDR2 YYREEE (reference sequence). This CDR3 has 15 residues.

The gene calls are TRBV7-2 and TRBJ2-5; D remains ambiguous. Germline CDR1 SGHTA, CDR2 FQGNSA. The V gene lost 5 bases and the J gene lost 4 bases, with 11 bases spanning the gap. CDR3 size: 13 residues. The CDR3 DNA reads TGTGCCAGCAGCCCCGGGTTGTCAGAGACCCAGTACTTC. As protein: CASSPGLSETQYF.

The genes are TRBV5-1 and TRBJ1-1; a possible D gene is TRBD1 (6 bases). Trimming left V 0 bases short and J 6 bases short, with 12 bases between. CDR1 and CDR2 (germline): SGHRS, YFSETQ. CDR3 length: 14 residues. Here the CDR3 reads CASSLGFEGAEAFF. The DNA of the CDR3 is TGCGCCAGCAGCTTGGGCTTCGAGGGGGCTGAAGCTTTCTTT.

The V and J genes are TRBV10-3 and TRBJ1-5; 9 positions match TRBD1. The CDR3 is 17 residues long. Germline trimming cut 11 bases from V and 3 bases from J; bases unmatched to any gene: 17. The V gene's germline CDR1 is ENHRY and CDR2 SYGVKD. In DNA form, the CDR3 reads TGTGCCGCCTCCCCAATCGGGACAGGGTGGGACAATCAGCCCCAGCATTTT. As protein: CAASPIGTGWDNQPQHF.

About this clone itself: It is likely a read error, because the conserved phenylalanine at the end of the CDR3 is missing. The J gene is TRBJ1-3, the V gene TRBV30; 7 bases fit TRBD1. V lost 3 bases, J lost 3 bases, and 5 bases stayed unmatched. There are 14 residues in the CDR3. Germline-derived CDR1 and CDR2 are GTSNPN and SVGIG (reference sequence). The CDR3 nucleotides read TGTGCCTGGAGGTCAGGGGGTGGTGGAAACACCATATATTCT. Translated: CAWRSGGGGNTIYS.

The chain joins TRBV5-8 to TRBJ2-3; D unclear. The CDR3 runs to 16 residues. Trimming left V 4 bases short and J 2 bases short, with 17 bases between. CDR1 SGHTS and CDR2 YDEGEE come from the germline V gene. CDR3 nucleotides: TGTGCCAGCAGCCGTGAAGGTGACTTCACCACAGATACGCAGTATTTT. This encodes CASSREGDFTTDTQYF.

The gene calls are TRBV6-1 and TRBJ1-2; D is uncertain. The CDR3 has 11 amino acids. Germline CDR1 and CDR2: MNHNS and SASEGT. V was shortened by 0 bases and J by 7 bases, with 3 bases between the two germline ends. CDR3 in amino acids: CASSEAVGYTF. CDR3 nucleotides: TGTGCCAGCAGTGAAGCGGTTGGCTACACCTTC.